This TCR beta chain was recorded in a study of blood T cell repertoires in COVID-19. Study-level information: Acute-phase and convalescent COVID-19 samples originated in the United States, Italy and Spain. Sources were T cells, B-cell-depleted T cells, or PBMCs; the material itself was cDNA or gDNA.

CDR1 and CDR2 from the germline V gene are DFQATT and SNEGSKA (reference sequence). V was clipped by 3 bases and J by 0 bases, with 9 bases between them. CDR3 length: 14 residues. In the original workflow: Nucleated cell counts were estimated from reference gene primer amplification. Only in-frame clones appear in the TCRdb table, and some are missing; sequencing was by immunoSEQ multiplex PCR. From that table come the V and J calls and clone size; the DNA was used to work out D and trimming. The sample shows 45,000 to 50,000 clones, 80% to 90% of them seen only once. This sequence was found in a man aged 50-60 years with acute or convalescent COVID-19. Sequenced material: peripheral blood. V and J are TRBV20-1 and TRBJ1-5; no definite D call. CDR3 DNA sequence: TGCAGTGCTAGTGTTAGTTATAGCAATCAGCCCCAGCATTTT. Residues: CSASVSYSNQPQHF.